The present T cell receptor (beta chain) was sequenced within a study of OX40 agonist ivuxolimab in advanced cancers. Turning to the study itself: As their treatment, patients were administered ivuxolimab, an agonistic anti-OX40 (CD134) antibody.

This table comes from immunoSEQ multiplex PCR, and its TCRdb copy is limited to in-frame clones, with some not included. The table lists roughly 49,000 clones, 88% of them singletons. This CDR3 spans 13 amino acids. The V and J ends lost 7 bases and 1 base, in that order; junction bases with no gene match: 4. CDR1 and CDR2 (germline): SQVTM, ANQGSEA. The genes are TRBV29-1 and TRBJ1-1, with 9 bases lining up with TRBD1. This specimen consisted of CD4+ or CD8+ T cells sorted from blood, obtained in a trial of the OX40 agonist ivuxolimab. The sequence was obtained from an adult with an advanced solid tumor such as melanoma, head and neck, liver or kidney cancer. The CDR3 DNA reads as TGCAGCGGGACGGACAGGGGGAACACTGAAGCTTTCTTT. Translation: CSGTDRGNTEAFF.